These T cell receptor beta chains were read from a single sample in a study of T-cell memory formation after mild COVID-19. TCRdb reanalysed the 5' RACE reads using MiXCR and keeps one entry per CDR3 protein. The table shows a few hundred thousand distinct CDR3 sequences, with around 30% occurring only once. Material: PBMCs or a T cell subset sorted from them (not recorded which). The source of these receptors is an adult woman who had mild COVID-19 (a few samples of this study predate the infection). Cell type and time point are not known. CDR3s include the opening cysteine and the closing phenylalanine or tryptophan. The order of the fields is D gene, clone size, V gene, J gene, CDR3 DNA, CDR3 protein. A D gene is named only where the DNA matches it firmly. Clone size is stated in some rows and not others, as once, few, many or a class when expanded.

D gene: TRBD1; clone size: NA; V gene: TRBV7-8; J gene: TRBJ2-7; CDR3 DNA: TGTGCCAGCAGCATGAGACAGGGATCTTTGTACGAGCAGTACTTC; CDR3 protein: CASSMRQGSLYEQYF
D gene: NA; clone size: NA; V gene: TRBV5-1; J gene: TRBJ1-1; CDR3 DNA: TGCGCCAGCAGCAGGAGCGGGGGTGAGAACACTGAAGCTTTCTTT; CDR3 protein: CASSRSGGENTEAFF
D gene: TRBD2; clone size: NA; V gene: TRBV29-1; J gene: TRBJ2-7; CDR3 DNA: TGCAGCGTTCTGACTAGCGGGAACGAGTACTTC; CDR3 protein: CSVLTSGNEYF
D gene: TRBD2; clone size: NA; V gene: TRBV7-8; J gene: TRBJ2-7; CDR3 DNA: TGTGCCAGCAGCTTCGTTCTCTCCGGGACTAGCGGGAGATTGGACGAGCAGTACTTC; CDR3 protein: CASSFVLSGTSGRLDEQYF
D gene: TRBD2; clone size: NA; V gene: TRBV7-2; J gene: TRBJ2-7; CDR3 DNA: TGTGCCAGCAGCTCTAGCGGGAGTCCCCCCTACGAGCAGTACTTC; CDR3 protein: CASSSSGSPPYEQYF
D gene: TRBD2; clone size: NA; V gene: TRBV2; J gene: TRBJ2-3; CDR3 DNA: TGTGCCAACCAAGCGGGGGGCACAGATACGCAGTATTTT; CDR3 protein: CANQAGGTDTQYF
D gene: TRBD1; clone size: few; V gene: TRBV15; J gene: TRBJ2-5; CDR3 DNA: TGTGCCACCAGCAGAGGAATAGAGGACAGGAAGGGGACCCAGTACTTC; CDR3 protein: CATSRGIEDRKGTQYF
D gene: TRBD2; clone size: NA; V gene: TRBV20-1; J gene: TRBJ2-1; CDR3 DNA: TGCAGTGCTACGCGGGGAGGGGACTCGAACAATGAGCAGTTCTTC; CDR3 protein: CSATRGGDSNNEQFF
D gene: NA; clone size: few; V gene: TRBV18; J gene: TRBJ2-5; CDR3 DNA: TGTGCCAGCTCACCCCCCGCGACAGAGACCCAGTACTTC; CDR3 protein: CASSPPATETQYF
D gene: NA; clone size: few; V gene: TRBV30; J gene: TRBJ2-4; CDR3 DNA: TGTGCCTGGAGTGCACAACTGAAAGCCAAAAACATTCAGTACTTC; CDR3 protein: CAWSAQLKAKNIQYF
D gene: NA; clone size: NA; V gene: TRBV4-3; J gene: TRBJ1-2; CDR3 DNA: TGCGCCAGCAGCCAAGACAGCAGGGGTGGCTACACCTTC; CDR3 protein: CASSQDSRGGYTF
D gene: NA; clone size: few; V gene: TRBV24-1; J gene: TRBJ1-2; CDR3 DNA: TGTGCCACCAGTCCACCTGAAGTCGGGGTCAATGGCTACACCTTC; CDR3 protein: CATSPPEVGVNGYTF
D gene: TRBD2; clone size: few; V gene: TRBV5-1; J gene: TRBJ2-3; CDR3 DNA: TGCGCCAGCAGCTTTGACGGGAGGGCGGAAGATACGCAGTATTTT; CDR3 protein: CASSFDGRAEDTQYF
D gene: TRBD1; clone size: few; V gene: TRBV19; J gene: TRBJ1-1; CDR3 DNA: TGTGCCAGTTTCTACTGGCCCCAGGGGGGTATGAACACTGAAGCTTTCTTT; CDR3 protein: CASFYWPQGGMNTEAFF
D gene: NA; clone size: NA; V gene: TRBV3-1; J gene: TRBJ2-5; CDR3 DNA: TGTGCCAGCAGCCAAGATGAAGGACTCCGGGGATCGAAGACCCAGTACTTC; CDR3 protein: CASSQDEGLRGSKTQYF
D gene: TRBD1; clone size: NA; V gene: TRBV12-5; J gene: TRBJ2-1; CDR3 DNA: TGTGCTAGTGGTCTGACAGGGAGCCATGAGCAGTTCTTC; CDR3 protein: CASGLTGSHEQFF
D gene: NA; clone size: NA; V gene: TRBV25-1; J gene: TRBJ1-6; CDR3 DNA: TGTGCCAGCAGTTCCTACGGGGGATCGGGTTCACCCCTCCACTTT; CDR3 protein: CASSSYGGSGSPLHF
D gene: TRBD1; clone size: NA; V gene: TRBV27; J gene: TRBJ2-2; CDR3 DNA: TGTGCCAGCAGAATGGGACAGCGGTCCATCACCGGGGAGCTGTTTTTT; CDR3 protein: CASRMGQRSITGELFF
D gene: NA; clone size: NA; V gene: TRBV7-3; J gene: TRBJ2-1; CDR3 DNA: TGTGCCAGCAGCTTAAAGGGTCAGGTGTACAATGAGCAGTTCTTC; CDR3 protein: CASSLKGQVYNEQFF
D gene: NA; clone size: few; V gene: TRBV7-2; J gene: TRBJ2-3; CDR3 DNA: TGTGCCAGCAGCGTGCCCAGGGGCATATCGACTAGCCCCCCAGATACGCAGTATTTT; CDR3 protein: CASSVPRGISTSPPDTQYF
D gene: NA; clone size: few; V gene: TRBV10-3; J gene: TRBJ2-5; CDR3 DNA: TGTGCCCTCGGGGACCCCTGGGCGGAGACCCAGTACTTC; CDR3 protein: CALGDPWAETQYF
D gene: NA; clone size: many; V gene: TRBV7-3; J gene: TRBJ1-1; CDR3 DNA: TGTGCCAGCAGCTTATCGGTGAACACTGAAGCTTTCTTT; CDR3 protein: CASSLSVNTEAFF
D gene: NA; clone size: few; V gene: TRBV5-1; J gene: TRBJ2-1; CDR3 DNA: TGCGCCAGCAGCTTGGCGAGGGAATCATACAATGAGCAGTTCTTC; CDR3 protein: CASSLARESYNEQFF
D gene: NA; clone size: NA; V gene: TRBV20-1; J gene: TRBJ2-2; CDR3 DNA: TGCAGTGCTAGTGCACCAGGGGTGAGGGTCGGGGAGCTGTTTTTT; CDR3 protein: CSASAPGVRVGELFF
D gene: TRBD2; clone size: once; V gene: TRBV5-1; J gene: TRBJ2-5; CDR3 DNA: TGCGCCAGCAGCTTAGGGACTAGCGGGAACCTCCAAGAGACCCAGTACTTC; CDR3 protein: CASSLGTSGNLQETQYF
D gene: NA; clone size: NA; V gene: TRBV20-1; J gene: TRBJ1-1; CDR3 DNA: TGCAGTGCTAGAACGACAGGAGCAGTGAACACTGAAGCTTTCTTT; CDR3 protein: CSARTTGAVNTEAFF
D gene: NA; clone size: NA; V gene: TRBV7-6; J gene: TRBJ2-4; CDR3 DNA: TGTGCCAGCAGCTCCCTAGATGGGGCCAAAAACATTCAGTACTTC; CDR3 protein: CASSSLDGAKNIQYF
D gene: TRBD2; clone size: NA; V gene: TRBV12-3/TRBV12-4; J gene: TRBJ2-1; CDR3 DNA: TGTGCCAGCAGATTCCGAGTTCGGGGGGGTCCGGGCAATGAGCAGTTCTTC; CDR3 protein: CASRFRVRGGPGNEQFF
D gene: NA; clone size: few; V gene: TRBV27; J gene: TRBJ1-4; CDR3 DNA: TGTGCCAGCAGTTTCGCGGGGAACTACGAAAAACTGTTTTTT; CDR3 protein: CASSFAGNYEKLFF
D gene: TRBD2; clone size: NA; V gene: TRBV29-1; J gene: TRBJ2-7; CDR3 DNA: TGCAGCGTTGAAGAACCTAGCGGCTACGAGCAGTACTTC; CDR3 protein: CSVEEPSGYEQYF
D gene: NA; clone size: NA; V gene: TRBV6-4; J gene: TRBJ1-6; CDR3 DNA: TGTGCCAGCAGTGAACAGGACAATTCACCCCTCCACTTT; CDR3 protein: CASSEQDNSPLHF
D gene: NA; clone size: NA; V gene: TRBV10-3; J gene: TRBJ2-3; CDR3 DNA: TGTGCCATCAGTGAGTACGGCAATTCGGGAGATACGCAGTATTTT; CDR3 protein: CAISEYGNSGDTQYF
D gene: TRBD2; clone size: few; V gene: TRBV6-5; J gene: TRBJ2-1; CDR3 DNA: TGTGCCAGCAGTTACTCGGGAACGACTAGCGGAGACAATGAGCAGTTCTTC; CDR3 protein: CASSYSGTTSGDNEQFF
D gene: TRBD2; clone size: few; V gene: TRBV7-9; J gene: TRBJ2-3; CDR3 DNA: TGTGCCAGCAGAAGCGGGGGCCGAACAGATACGCAGTATTTT; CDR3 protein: CASRSGGRTDTQYF
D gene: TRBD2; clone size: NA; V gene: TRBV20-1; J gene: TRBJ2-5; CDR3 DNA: TGCAGTGCTAGAGATCCAGCGGGGGGTGCTAATCAAGAGACCCAGTACTTC; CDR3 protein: CSARDPAGGANQETQYF
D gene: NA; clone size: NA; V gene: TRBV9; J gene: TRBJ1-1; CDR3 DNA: TGTGCCAGCAGCGTAGGGGGGTCTGGGACTGAAGCTTTCTTT; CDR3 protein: CASSVGGSGTEAFF
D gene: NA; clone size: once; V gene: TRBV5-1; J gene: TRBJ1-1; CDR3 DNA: TGCGCCAGCAGCTTGACAGAATCACCTGAAGCTTTCTTT; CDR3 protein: CASSLTESPEAFF
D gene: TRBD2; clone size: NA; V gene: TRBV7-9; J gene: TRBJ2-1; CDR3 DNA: TGTGCCAGCAGCCGGCACGGCGGGAGGAGAAATGAGCAGTTCTTC; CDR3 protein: CASSRHGGRRNEQFF
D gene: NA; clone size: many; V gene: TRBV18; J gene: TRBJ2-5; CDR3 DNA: TGTGCCAGCTCACCACCGGAGTCAGTGACCCAGTACTTC; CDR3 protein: CASSPPESVTQYF
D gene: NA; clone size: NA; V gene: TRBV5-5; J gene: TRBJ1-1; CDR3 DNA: TGTGCCAGCAGTCCCCCCGGACTAGGAATTACTGAAGCTTTCTTT; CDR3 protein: CASSPPGLGITEAFF
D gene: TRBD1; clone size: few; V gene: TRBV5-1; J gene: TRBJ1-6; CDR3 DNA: TGCGCCAGCAGTCGGGACAGGGTGACAGGTTCACCCCTCCACTTT; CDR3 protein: CASSRDRVTGSPLHF
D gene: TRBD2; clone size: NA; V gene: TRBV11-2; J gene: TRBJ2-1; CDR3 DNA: TGTGCCAGCAGCCGGACTAGCGGGATCTACAATGAGCAGTTCTTC; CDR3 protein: CASSRTSGIYNEQFF
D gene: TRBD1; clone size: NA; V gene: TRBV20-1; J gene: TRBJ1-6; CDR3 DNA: TGCAGTGCTCCAGTCCCGACAGGGGAGGATTCACCCCTCCACTTT; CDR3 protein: CSAPVPTGEDSPLHF